Given below is one T cell receptor (beta chain) in context. This specimen comes from a study of blood T cell repertoires in COVID-19. The overall study: PBMCs, B-cell-depleted T cells, or T cells provided the cDNA or gDNA that made up the material.

Seattle patients were enrolled during active infection and followed longitudinally. Deletions cut 6 bases from V and 4 bases from J, with 18 bases between. Germline lookup yields CDR1 SNHLY and CDR2 FYNNEI. This CDR3 has 15 residues. The table came from immunoSEQ multiplex PCR; TCRdb's copy has only in-frame clones and leaves some out. The sample gives some 220,000 clones, roughly 85% of which show up once; 5.1% is in the top ten. The receptor was derived from a man aged 45-65 years with COVID-19, enrolled during active disease. Sequenced material: peripheral blood. The rearrangement joins TRBV2 to TRBJ1-1; no reliable D call. In nucleotides, the CDR3 is TGTGCCAGCAGAAGGACGGCGGTTGGAGGCACTGAAGCTTTCTTT. Its translation: CASRRTAVGGTEAFF.